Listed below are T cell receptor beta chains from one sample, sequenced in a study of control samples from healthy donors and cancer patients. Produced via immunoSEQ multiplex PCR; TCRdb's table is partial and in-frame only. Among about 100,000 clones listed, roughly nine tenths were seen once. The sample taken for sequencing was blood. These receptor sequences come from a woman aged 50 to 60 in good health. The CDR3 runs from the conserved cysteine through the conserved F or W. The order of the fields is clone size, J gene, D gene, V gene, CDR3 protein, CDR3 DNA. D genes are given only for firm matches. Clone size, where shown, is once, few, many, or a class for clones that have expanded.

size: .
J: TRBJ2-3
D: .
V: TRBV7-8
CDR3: CASSLASGTYSTDTQYF
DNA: TGTGCCAGCAGCTTAGCCTCTGGGACGTATAGCACAGATACGCAGTATTTT

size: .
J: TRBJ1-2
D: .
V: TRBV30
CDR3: CAWSPYTGSGGYTF
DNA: TGTGCCTGGAGCCCCTACACCGGATCGGGTGGCTACACCTTC

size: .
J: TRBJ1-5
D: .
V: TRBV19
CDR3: CASNWWRNQPQHF
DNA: TGTGCCAGTAATTGGTGGCGAAATCAGCCCCAGCATTTT

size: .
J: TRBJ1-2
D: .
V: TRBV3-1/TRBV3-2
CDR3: CASSQRDQGYGYTF
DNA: TGTGCCAGCAGCCAAAGGGACCAGGGGTATGGCTACACCTTC

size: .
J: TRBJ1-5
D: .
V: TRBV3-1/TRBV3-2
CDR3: CASSLRKGLNKPQHF
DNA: TGTGCCAGCAGCTTACGGAAGGGGCTTAACAAGCCCCAGCATTTT

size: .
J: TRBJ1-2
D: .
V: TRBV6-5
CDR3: CASSSRYGYTF
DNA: TGTGCCAGCAGTTCGAGGTATGGCTACACCTTC

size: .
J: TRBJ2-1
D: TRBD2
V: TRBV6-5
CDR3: CASSQTSGWHEQFF
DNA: TGTGCCAGCAGCCAAACTAGCGGGTGGCATGAGCAGTTCTTC

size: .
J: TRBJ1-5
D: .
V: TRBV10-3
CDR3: CAIRADRQGQPQHF
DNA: TGTGCCATCAGGGCTGACAGGCAAGGTCAGCCCCAGCATTTT

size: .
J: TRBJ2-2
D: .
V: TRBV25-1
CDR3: CASRLMNTGELFF
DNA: TGTGCCAGCAGATTGATGAACACCGGGGAGCTGTTTTTT

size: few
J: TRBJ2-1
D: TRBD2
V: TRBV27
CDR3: CASSSRTGLAGGKSYNEQFF
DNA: TGTGCCAGCAGTTCCAGAACTGGACTAGCGGGAGGTAAATCCTACAATGAGCAGTTCTTC

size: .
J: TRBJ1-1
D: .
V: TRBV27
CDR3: CASSSLGAGSTEAFF
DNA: TGTGCCAGCAGTTCCCTTGGGGCGGGATCAACTGAAGCTTTCTTT

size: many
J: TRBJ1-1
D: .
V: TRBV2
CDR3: CASSVYTEAFF
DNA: TGTGCCAGCAGTGTTTACACTGAAGCTTTCTTT

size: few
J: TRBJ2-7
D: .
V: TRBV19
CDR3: CASSIGQISYEQYF
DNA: TGTGCCAGTAGTATAGGGCAAATCTCCTACGAGCAGTACTTC

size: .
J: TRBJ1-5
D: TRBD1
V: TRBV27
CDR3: CASSWTGRGDQPQHF
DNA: TGTGCCAGCAGTTGGACAGGCCGGGGTGATCAGCCCCAGCATTTT

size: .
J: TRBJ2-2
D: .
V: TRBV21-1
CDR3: CASSNGGSENTGELFF
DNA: TGTGCCAGCAGCAACGGAGGGAGTGAGAACACCGGGGAGCTGTTTTTT

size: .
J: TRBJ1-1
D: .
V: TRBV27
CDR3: CASNPYGRNTEAFF
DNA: TGTGCCAGCAACCCGTATGGCAGGAACACTGAAGCTTTCTTT

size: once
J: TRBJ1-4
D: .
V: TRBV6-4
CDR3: CASIGRGEATNEKLFF
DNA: TGTGCCAGCATCGGACGGGGCGAGGCAACTAATGAAAAACTGTTTTTT

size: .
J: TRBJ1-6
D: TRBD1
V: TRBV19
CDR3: CASSWGQTNSPLHF
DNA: TGTGCCAGTAGTTGGGGACAGACCAATTCACCCCTCCACTTT

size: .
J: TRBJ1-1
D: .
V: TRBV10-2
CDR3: CASRASNGDTTPAFF
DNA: TGCGCCAGCAGAGCCAGTAACGGGGACACTACCCCAGCTTTCTTT

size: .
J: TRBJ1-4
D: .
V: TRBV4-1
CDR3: CASSQRAATNEKLFF
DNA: TGCGCCAGCAGCCAGAGGGCTGCAACTAATGAAAAACTGTTTTTT

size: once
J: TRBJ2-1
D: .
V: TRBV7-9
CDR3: CASTRSASSEQFF
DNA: TGTGCCAGCACCCGTTCAGCTTCCAGTGAGCAGTTCTTC

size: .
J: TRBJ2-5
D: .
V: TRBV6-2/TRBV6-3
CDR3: CASSLPDYQETQYF
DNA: TGTGCCAGCAGCCTCCCAGACTACCAAGAGACCCAGTACTTC

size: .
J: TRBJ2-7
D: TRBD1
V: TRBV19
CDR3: CASSLQGAGPSYEQYF
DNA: TGTGCCAGTAGTTTACAGGGGGCTGGACCTTCCTACGAGCAGTACTTC

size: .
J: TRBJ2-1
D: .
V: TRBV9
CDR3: CASSVGGRNNEQFF
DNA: TGTGCCAGCAGCGTAGGGGGACGGAACAATGAGCAGTTCTTC

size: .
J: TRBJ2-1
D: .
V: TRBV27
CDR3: CASNSGRTSYNEQFF
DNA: TGTGCCAGCAACTCAGGGCGGACTTCCTACAATGAGCAGTTCTTC

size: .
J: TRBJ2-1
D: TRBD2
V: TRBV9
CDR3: CASSSGLAGEFIGEQFF
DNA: TGTGCCAGCAGCTCGGGACTAGCGGGAGAGTTCATCGGTGAGCAGTTCTTC

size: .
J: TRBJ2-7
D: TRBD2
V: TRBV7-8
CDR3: CASSSRGGAASYEQYF
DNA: TGTGCCAGCAGCAGCCGCGGGGGGGCGGCATCCTACGAGCAGTACTTC

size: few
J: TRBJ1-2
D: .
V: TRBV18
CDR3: CASSLQGYYGYTF
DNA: TGTGCCAGCTCACTACAGGGATACTATGGCTACACCTTC

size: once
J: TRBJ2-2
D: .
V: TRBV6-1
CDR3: CASSEAVRTGELFF
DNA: TGTGCCAGCAGTGAAGCGGTCCGGACCGGGGAGCTGTTTTTT

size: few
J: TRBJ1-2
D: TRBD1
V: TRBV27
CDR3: CASSRRQGGYGYTF
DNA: TGTGCCAGCAGCCGCCGACAGGGGGGCTATGGCTACACCTTC

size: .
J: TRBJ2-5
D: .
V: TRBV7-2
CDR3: CASSLWGVTETQYF
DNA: TGTGCCAGCAGTTTGTGGGGGGTCACAGAGACCCAGTACTTC

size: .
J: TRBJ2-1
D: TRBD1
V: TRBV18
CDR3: CASCRDRDYNEQFF
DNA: TGTGCCAGTTGCCGGGACAGGGACTACAATGAGCAGTTCTTC

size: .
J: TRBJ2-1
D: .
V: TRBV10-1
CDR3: CASSDPGSWNEQFF
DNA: TGCGCCAGCAGTGACCCAGGTAGTTGGAATGAGCAGTTCTTC

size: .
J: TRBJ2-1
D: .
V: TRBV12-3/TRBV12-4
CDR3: CASAGLNEQFF
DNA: TGTGCCAGCGCGGGTCTTAATGAGCAGTTCTTC

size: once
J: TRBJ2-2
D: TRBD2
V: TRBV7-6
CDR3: CASSPFSGANTGELFF
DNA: TGTGCCAGCAGCCCCTTTAGCGGGGCGAACACCGGGGAGCTGTTTTTT

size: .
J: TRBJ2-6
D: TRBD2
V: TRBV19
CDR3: CASSIDSRLAGASGANVLTF
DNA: TGTGCCAGTAGTATAGATTCCCGACTAGCGGGGGCATCTGGGGCCAACGTCCTGACTTTC